The source of this T cell receptor (beta chain) is a study of cytomegalovirus exposure and HLA in healthy donors. Regarding the study as a whole: The study reported that TCR beta sequences accurately predicted HLA-A and HLA-B alleles in most subjects. Researchers counted around 180 TCR beta chains as cytomegalovirus-associated. Segments of the TCR beta V type were, in most cases, productive about 90% or about 30% of the time in an earlier analysis. When the data were analyzed later, several of the most significant clusters appeared to be linked to common viral pathogens.

CDR3 length: 15 residues. Germline lookup yields CDR1 MDHEN and CDR2 SYDVKM. With 7 bases clipped from V and 0 bases from J, the junction kept 5 bases outside the gene matches. About this clone itself: Antigen unknown.

PCR employed 60 Vbeta and 13 Jbeta primers. TCRdb keeps only in-frame clones here, not all; method: immunoSEQ multiplex PCR. This sample has 170,000 or so clones; 75% to 90% occur once, and the top ten carry around 7.3%. Sequencing used PBMCs. The clonotype was recovered from a man younger than 45 in good health and CMV-seropositive. The chain employs TRBV28 and TRBJ2-7; 11 bases are a match to TRBD2. The CDR3 DNA follows: TGTGCCAGCATACCGGGACTAGCGGTCTCCTACGAGCAGTACTTC. It encodes CASIPGLAVSYEQYF.